The sequence of this T cell receptor (beta chain) was determined in a study of neurological immune-mediated disorders. The starting material, 2 million PBMCs stored at -80 C, gave rise to the unsorted libraries. The germline V gene has CDR1 KGHSH and CDR2 LQKENI. The CDR3 has 12 residues. Deletions cut 3 bases from V and 6 bases from J, with 8 bases between. The cDNA was synthesized by 5'RACE incorporating 10-nucleotide random UMIs. Each CDR3 protein is one row after TCRdb ran MiXCR on the 5' RACE reads. The sample shows 120,000 or so distinct CDR3 sequences, 3% to 3.5% of them seen only once. In its sample, this clonotype was seen a few times.

Sequences were obtained from PBMCs. The J gene is TRBJ1-1, the V gene TRBV18, with D possibly TRBD1 on 6 matching bases. The source of this sequence is a woman in her 30s with multiple sclerosis. CDR3 in amino acids: CASSPKGAEAFF. In nucleotides, the CDR3 is TGTGCCAGCTCACCTAAGGGGGCTGAAGCTTTCTTT.